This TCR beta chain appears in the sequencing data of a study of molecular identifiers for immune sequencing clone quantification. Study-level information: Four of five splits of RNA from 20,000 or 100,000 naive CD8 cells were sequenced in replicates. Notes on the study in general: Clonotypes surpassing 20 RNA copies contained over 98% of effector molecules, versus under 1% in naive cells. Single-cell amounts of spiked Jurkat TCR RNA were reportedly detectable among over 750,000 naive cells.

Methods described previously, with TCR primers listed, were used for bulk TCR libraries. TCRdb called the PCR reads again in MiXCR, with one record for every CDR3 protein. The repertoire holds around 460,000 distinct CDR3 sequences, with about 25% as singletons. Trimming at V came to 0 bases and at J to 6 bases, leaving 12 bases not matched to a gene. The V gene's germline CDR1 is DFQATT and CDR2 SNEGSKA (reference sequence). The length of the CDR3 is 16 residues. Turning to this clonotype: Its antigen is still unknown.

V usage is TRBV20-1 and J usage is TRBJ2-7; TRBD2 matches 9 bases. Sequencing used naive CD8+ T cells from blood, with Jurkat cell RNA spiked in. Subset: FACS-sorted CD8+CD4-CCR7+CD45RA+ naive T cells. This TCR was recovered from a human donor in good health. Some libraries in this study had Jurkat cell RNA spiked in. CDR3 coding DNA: TGCAGTGCTAGAGATTTCTCCGGGACTAGCACGGGCGAGCAGTACTTC. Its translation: CSARDFSGTSTGEQYF.